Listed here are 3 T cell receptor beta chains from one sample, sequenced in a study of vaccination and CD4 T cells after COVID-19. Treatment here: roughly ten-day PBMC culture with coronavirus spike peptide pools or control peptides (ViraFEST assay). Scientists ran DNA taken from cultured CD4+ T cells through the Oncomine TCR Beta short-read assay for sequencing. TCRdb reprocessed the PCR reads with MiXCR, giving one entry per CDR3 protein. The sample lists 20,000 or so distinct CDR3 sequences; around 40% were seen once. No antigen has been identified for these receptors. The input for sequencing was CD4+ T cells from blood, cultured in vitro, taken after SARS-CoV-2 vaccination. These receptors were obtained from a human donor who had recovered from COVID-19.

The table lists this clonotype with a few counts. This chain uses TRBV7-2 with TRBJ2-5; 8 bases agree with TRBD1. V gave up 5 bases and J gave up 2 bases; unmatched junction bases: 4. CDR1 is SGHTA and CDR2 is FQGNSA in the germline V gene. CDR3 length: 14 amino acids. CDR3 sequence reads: CASSPDRGQETQYF. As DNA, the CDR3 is TGTGCCAGCAGCCCTGACAGGGGTCAAGAGACCCAGTACTTC. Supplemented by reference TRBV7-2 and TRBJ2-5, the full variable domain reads GAGVSQSPSNKVTEKGKDVELRCDPISGHTALYWYRQSLGQGLEFLIYFQGNSAPDKSGLPSDRFSAERTGGSVSTLTIQRTQQEDSAVYLCASSPDRGQETQYFGPGTRLLVL.

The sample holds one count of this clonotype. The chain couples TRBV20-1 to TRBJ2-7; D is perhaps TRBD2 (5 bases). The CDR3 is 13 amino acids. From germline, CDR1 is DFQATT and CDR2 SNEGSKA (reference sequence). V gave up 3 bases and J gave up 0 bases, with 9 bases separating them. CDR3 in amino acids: CSARTTSSYEQYF. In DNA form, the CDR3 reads TGCAGTGCTAGGACTACCAGCTCCTACGAGCAGTACTTC.

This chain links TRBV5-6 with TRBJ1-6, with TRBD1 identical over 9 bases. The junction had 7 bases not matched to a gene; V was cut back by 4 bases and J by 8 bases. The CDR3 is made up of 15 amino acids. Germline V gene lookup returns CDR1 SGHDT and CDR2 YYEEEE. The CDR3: CASSLIRDRDSPLHF. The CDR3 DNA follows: TGTGCCAGCAGCCTAATCCGGGACAGGGATTCACCCCTCCACTTT.